The clone carrying this TCR beta chain was counted once. The data were obtained in a study of T cell changes during pregnancy in multiple sclerosis. Germline V gene lookup returns CDR1 SGHVS and CDR2 FQNEAQ. V lost 2 bases, J lost 8 bases, and 11 bases stayed unmatched. CDR3 length: 16 amino acids. Using immunoSEQ multiplex PCR, the repertoire was profiled, and TCRdb retains in-frame clones only, with some absent. The sample lists approximately 100,000 clones, roughly nine tenths occurring once. The TCR originated in a female donor with multiple sclerosis, enrolled in a pregnancy study. Here the sequenced sample was peripheral blood, taken after pregnancy. The J gene is TRBJ1-2, the V gene TRBV7-8; TRBD1 aligns across 10 bases. CDR3 sequence reads: CASSLTQPGQGSGYTF. The CDR3 DNA reads as TGTGCCAGCAGCTTAACTCAGCCGGGACAGGGGTCGGGCTACACCTTC.